The 10 T cell receptor beta chains reported below all come from one sample, sequenced in a study of blood T cell repertoires in COVID-19. TCRdb's table, derived via immunoSEQ multiplex PCR, lists solely in-frame clones and lacks some. The table records over 85,000 clones, 88% of them present only once. Sequenced input: peripheral blood. The receptors stem from a woman aged 45-59 years with acute or convalescent COVID-19.

J is TRBJ2-7 and V is TRBV28; D remains ambiguous. This CDR3 is 11 amino acids long. Germline CDR1 is MDHEN and CDR2 is SYDVKM. The V and J ends lost 3 bases and 5 bases respectively, with 5 bases between them. CDR3 sequence (DNA): TGTGCCAGCAGTTTGGCCAACGAGCAGTACTTC. It is translated as CASSLANEQYF.

This clone was detected only once. The chain links TRBV7-2 to TRBJ2-2; TRBD1 aligns across 7 bases. The CDR3 covers 15 residues. Looked up from germline, CDR1 is SGHTA and CDR2 is FQGNSA. V lost 5 bases and J lost 0; bases outside the gene matches: 3. The CDR3 loop reads CASSRGQTNTGELFF. CDR3 coding DNA: TGTGCCAGCAGCCGGGGACAGACGAACACCGGGGAGCTGTTTTTT.

This clone has at least ten counts. The CDR3 loop is CASSEPGSPPYEQYF. The CDR3 region has the DNA TGCGCCAGCAGTGAGCCCGGGAGCCCCCCCTACGAGCAGTACTTC. The rearrangement links TRBV10-2 to TRBJ2-7, with D perhaps matching TRBD2 (6 bases). CDR3 length equals 15 residues. V lost 2 bases and J lost 2, with 13 bases in between. Germline CDR1 is WSHSY and CDR2 is SAAADI.

The chain recombines TRBV5-4 with TRBJ2-3; possible D gene TRBD2, 6 bases. The germline gives CDR1 SGHNT, CDR2 YYREEE (reference sequence). Trimming took off 1 base at V and 2 bases at J, with 11 bases between the two ends. CDR3 length equals 15 residues. CDR3 bases: TGTGCCAGCAGCTTGCGCGGGACCTTCACAGATACGCAGTATTTT. It is translated as CASSLRGTFTDTQYF.

This chain links TRBV28 with TRBJ2-7; 7 bases are shared with TRBD1. Per germline, CDR1 MDHEN and CDR2 SYDVKM. The CDR3 covers 11 residues. V was pared by 8 bases and J by 5 bases, with 3 bases of the junction left unmatched. This CDR3 is CASERGHEQYF. The CDR3 DNA sequence: TGTGCCAGCGAAAGGGGGCACGAGCAGTACTTC.

This chain connects TRBV19 to TRBJ1-3, with a weak D call TRBD1 (6 bases). Germline assignment: CDR1 LNHDA and CDR2 SQIVND (reference sequence). The CDR3 covers 16 residues. Trimming pared 3 bases from V and 2 bases from J, leaving 14 bases between. CDR3 region: CASSISVDSPGNTIYF. CDR3 in DNA: TGTGCCAGTAGTATTTCCGTGGACAGCCCTGGAAACACCATATATTTT.

This chain's CDR3 is CASSIGKEKLFF. DNA for the CDR3: TGTGCCAGTAGTATAGGTAAAGAAAAACTGTTTTTT. The chain uses TRBV19 and TRBJ1-4; D gene unclear. V was shortened by 1 base and J by 8 bases, with 5 bases between the two germline ends. Germline V gene sequence: CDR1 LNHDA, CDR2 SQIVND (reference sequence). This CDR3 is 12 amino acids long. The full variable domain, in which reference TRBV19 and TRBJ1-4 provide the parts outside the CDR3, is DGGITQSPKYLFRKEGQNVTLSCEQNLNHDAMYWYRQDPGQGLRLIYYSQIVNDFQKGDIAEGYSVSREKKESFPLTVTSAQKNPTAFYLCASSIGKEKLFFGSGTQLSVL.

V usage is TRBV12-3 or TRBV12-4 and J usage is TRBJ1-1; possibly TRBD1 for D (5 bases). This CDR3 spans 12 amino acids. The V gene lost 6 bases and the J gene lost 7 bases, with 12 bases spanning the gap. CDR3 bases: TGTGCCAGCAGCGAGACAGTAATTGAAGCTTTCTTT. It codes for CASSETVIEAFF.

J is TRBJ2-7 and V is TRBV20-1, with 10 bases fitting TRBD1. The CDR3 is 15 amino acids. V shed 3 bases, J shed 1 base, and the junction held 6 bases outside the gene matches. Germline assignment: CDR1 DFQATT and CDR2 SNEGSKA (reference sequence). The CDR3 is CSASTGQGVSYEQYF. The CDR3 DNA reads TGCAGTGCTAGTACCGGACAGGGGGTTTCCTACGAGCAGTACTTC.

This clone was found once. J is TRBJ1-5 and V is TRBV6-1, with D unresolved. Germline V gene lookup returns CDR1 MNHNS and CDR2 SASEGT. CDR3 size: 15 residues. With 1 base removed from V and 1 base from J, the gap between germline ends came to 8 bases. The CDR3 region is CASSEEPGSNQPQHF. The DNA of the CDR3 is TGTGCCAGCAGTGAAGAGCCGGGAAGCAATCAGCCCCAGCATTTT.